One sample yielded the 32 T cell receptor beta chains listed below, sequenced in a study of control samples from healthy donors and cancer patients. TCRdb's table, derived via immunoSEQ multiplex PCR, lists solely in-frame clones and lacks some. Its table records roughly 200,000 clones. The sequencing sample was made of blood. The receptors shown here come from a woman aged 25 to 39 in good health.

The CDR3 loop is CATSRARDRAGNTIYF. The DNA of the CDR3 is TGTGCCACCAGCAGAGCCCGGGACAGGGCTGGAAACACCATATATTTT. The genes are TRBV15 and TRBJ1-3; 9 bases line up with TRBD1. The CDR3 spans 16 residues. Germline V gene lookup returns CDR1 LNHNV and CDR2 YYDKDF (reference sequence). The J segment lost 2 bases and the V segment lost 1 base, leaving 3 bases of the junction unmatched.

The rearrangement links TRBV30 to TRBJ1-2; no clear D. CDR1 and CDR2 from the germline V gene are GTSNPN and SVGIG (reference sequence). CDR3 length: 13 amino acids. Trimming took off 3 bases at V and 5 bases at J, with 13 bases between the two ends. In DNA form, the CDR3 reads TGTGCCTGGAGCCCTACAATCCATTATGGCTACACCTTC. Protein: CAWSPTIHYGYTF.

V usage is TRBV3-1 (or the pseudogene TRBV3-2) and J usage is TRBJ2-5, with 9 bases that match TRBD2. V lost 0 bases and J lost 3; bases outside the gene matches: 5. Germline V CDR1 and CDR2: LGHDT, YNNKEL (reference sequence). There are 16 residues in the CDR3. The CDR3 nucleotides are TGTGCCAGCAGCCAAGATCACCTAGCGGGGAAAGAGACCCAGTACTTC. Amino acids: CASSQDHLAGKETQYF.

The genes are TRBV5-1 and TRBJ2-4, with D possibly TRBD1 on 7 matching bases. The CDR3 loop spans 16 amino acids. With 0 bases removed from V and 5 bases from J, the gap between germline ends came to 15 bases. Germline CDR1 and CDR2: SGHRS and YFSETQ. The CDR3 nucleotides are TGCGCCAGCAGCTTGGCCGTCGTCAGGGGGGAAAACATTCAGTACTTC. Translated: CASSLAVVRGENIQYF.

The chain recombines TRBV5-6 with TRBJ1-5, with D possibly matching TRBD1 (5 bases). Trimming removed 2 bases from V and 7 bases from J, with 10 bases in between. The CDR3 consists of 13 residues. Germline CDR1 reads SGHDT; CDR2 reads YYEEEE. CDR3 sequence: CASSLWGKQPQHF. For the CDR3, the DNA is TGTGCCAGCAGCTTATGGGGGAAGCAGCCCCAGCATTTT.

The chain recombines TRBV6-5 with TRBJ1-5; D unclear. CDR3 length: 13 residues. Deletions cut 2 bases from V and 9 bases from J, with 11 bases between. From germline, CDR1 is MNHEY and CDR2 SVGAGI. DNA of the CDR3: TGTGCCAGCAGTTACCATAGGACCGCGCCCCAGCATTTT. Translation: CASSYHRTAPQHF.

This chain connects TRBV5-4 to TRBJ1-1, with D possibly TRBD1 on 5 matching bases. The CDR3 is 14 residues long. Germline-derived CDR1 and CDR2 are SGHNT and YYREEE (reference sequence). V lost 5 bases and J lost 0, with 11 bases in between. The CDR3 region has the DNA TGTGCCAGCAGGCTTGGACATTTGAACACTGAAGCTTTCTTT. Its translation is CASRLGHLNTEAFF.

This chain connects TRBV7-3 to TRBJ1-4, with D unclear. This CDR3 comprises 15 residues. V shed 0 bases and J shed 5 bases, with 10 bases lying between them. Germline assignment: CDR1 SGHTA and CDR2 FQGTGA. The CDR3 sequence is CASSLTAGQNEKLFF. CDR3 bases: TGTGCCAGCAGCTTAACGGCAGGTCAAAATGAAAAACTGTTTTTT.

The J gene is TRBJ1-5, the V gene TRBV28; TRBD1 might be the D (6 bases). Between the trimmed V and J ends, which lost 6 bases and 7 bases, there was a span of 16 bases. This CDR3 has 14 residues. Germline V gene data show CDR1 as MDHEN and CDR2 as SYDVKM. The CDR3 region is CASSWYARGQPQHF. The CDR3 nucleotides read TGTGCCAGCAGCTGGTATGCCAGGGGCCAGCCCCAGCATTTT.

The genes are TRBV18 and TRBJ2-2; 7 bases agree with TRBD1. With V trimmed by 6 bases and J by 5 bases, 3 bases remained unmatched. Germline CDR1 is KGHSH and CDR2 is LQKENI. The CDR3 is made up of 13 amino acids. The DNA for the CDR3 is TGTGCCAGCTCCCAACAGGGGACCGGGGAGCTGTTTTTT. Its protein is CASSQQGTGELFF.

CDR3 in DNA: TGTGCCAGCAGCCGTCAGGGGGCGCGACACGAGCAGTACTTC. It encodes CASSRQGARHEQYF. The genes are TRBV2 and TRBJ2-7; 8 positions agree with TRBD1. V was pared by 6 bases and J by 5 bases, with 9 bases of the junction left unmatched. This CDR3 has 14 amino acids. Germline values: CDR1 SNHLY, CDR2 FYNNEI.

The CDR3 reads CASSLGSGGSSYEQYF. In DNA form, the CDR3 reads TGCGCCAGCAGCTTGGGTTCCGGCGGAAGCTCCTACGAGCAGTACTTC. The genes are TRBV5-1 and TRBJ2-7; no definite D call. The V gene lost 0 bases and the J gene lost 0 bases, with 13 bases spanning the gap. CDR1 and CDR2 (germline): SGHRS, YFSETQ. CDR3 size: 16 residues.

The J gene is TRBJ1-5, the V gene TRBV19; D ambiguous. The germline CDR1 and CDR2 sequences are LNHDA and SQIVND (reference sequence). Deletions cut 4 bases from V and 1 base from J, with 11 bases between. The CDR3 is 15 amino acids. The chain's CDR3 is CASSKGLGSNQPQHF. The DNA of the CDR3 is TGTGCCAGTAGTAAGGGTCTAGGGAGCAATCAGCCCCAGCATTTT. Drawing the rest from reference TRBV19 and TRBJ1-5, the complete variable domain is DGGITQSPKYLFRKEGQNVTLSCEQNLNHDAMYWYRQDPGQGLRLIYYSQIVNDFQKGDIAEGYSVSREKKESFPLTVTSAQKNPTAFYLCASSKGLGSNQPQHFGDGTRLSIL.

The J gene is TRBJ2-1, the V gene TRBV5-1, with 10 positions matching TRBD1. The germline gives CDR1 SGHRS, CDR2 YFSETQ. The V and J ends lost 2 bases and 4 bases, in that order; junction bases with no gene match: 3. The CDR3 is 15 amino acids. The CDR3 region has the DNA TGCGCCAGCAGCTTCGGGACAGGGGAATACAATGAGCAGTTCTTC. It translates to CASSFGTGEYNEQFF.

This chain uses TRBV7-9 with TRBJ1-4; no reliable D call. Per germline, CDR1 SEHNR and CDR2 FQNEAQ (reference sequence). The CDR3 consists of 14 residues. The V gene lost 5 bases and the J gene lost 6 bases, with 13 bases spanning the gap. The CDR3 sequence: CASSQDGFYEKLFF. The CDR3 region has the DNA TGTGCCAGCAGCCAGGACGGATTTTATGAAAAACTGTTTTTT.

The chain recombines TRBV6-6 with TRBJ1-2; 11 nucleotides align to TRBD1. There are 14 residues in the CDR3. Germline V gene sequence: CDR1 MNHNY, CDR2 SVGAGI (reference sequence). Trimming removed 6 bases from V and 4 bases from J; junction bases left unmatched: 4. The CDR3 spells CASRPGQGGYGYTF. As DNA, the CDR3 is TGTGCCAGCAGACCGGGACAGGGGGGCTATGGCTACACCTTC.

The rearrangement uses TRBV7-2 and TRBJ1-2; TRBD1 matches at 9 bases. Losses at the gene ends were 3 bases for V and 8 bases for J; bases not matched to a gene: 4. This CDR3 has 13 residues. Germline loops: CDR1 SGHTA, CDR2 FQGNSA. CDR3 coding DNA: TGTGCCAGCAGCTTGGACAGGGGAAGGGGCTACACCTTC. Translating gives CASSLDRGRGYTF.

V gene TRBV7-2 combines with J gene TRBJ1-4, with D possibly being TRBD1 (6 bases). The germline V gene encodes CDR1 SGHTA and CDR2 FQGNSA. The length of the CDR3 is 14 residues. Deletions cut 2 bases from V and 7 bases from J, with 11 bases between. This chain's CDR3 is CASSLNGGREKLFF. The CDR3 DNA reads TGTGCCAGCAGCTTAAATGGGGGGCGTGAAAAACTGTTTTTT. The complete variable domain, with remaining parts taken from reference TRBV7-2 and TRBJ1-4, reads GAGVSQSPSNKVTEKGKDVELRCDPISGHTALYWYRQSLGQGLEFLIYFQGNSAPDKSGLPSDRFSAERTGGSVSTLTIQRTQQEDSAVYLCASSLNGGREKLFFGSGTQLSVL.

The rearrangement uses TRBV15 and TRBJ1-5; D is unclear. The ends were cut back, 8 bases at V and 4 bases at J, with 15 bases in the middle. The CDR3 covers 14 residues. Germline lookup yields CDR1 LNHNV and CDR2 YYDKDF (reference sequence). The CDR3 loop reads CATAKGRGNQPQHF. The CDR3 DNA sequence: TGTGCCACCGCGAAAGGGAGAGGGAATCAGCCCCAGCATTTT.

The genes are TRBV4-1 and TRBJ1-5; possible D gene TRBD1, 5 bases. Germline V gene sequence: CDR1 MGHRA, CDR2 YSYEKL. The CDR3 has 13 amino acids. Deletions cut 1 base from V and 6 bases from J, with 7 bases between. This chain's CDR3 is CASSQVGVQPQHF. The DNA for the CDR3 is TGCGCCAGCAGCCAAGTGGGGGTTCAGCCCCAGCATTTT.

The chain recombines TRBV2 with TRBJ1-6, with 7 bases aligning to TRBD1. Germline values: CDR1 SNHLY, CDR2 FYNNEI. CDR3 length: 14 residues. The J segment lost 7 bases and the V segment lost 2 bases, leaving 2 bases of the junction unmatched. The CDR3, as DNA: TGTGCCAGCAGTGAAACAGGGGCAAATTCACCCCTCCACTTT. Protein sequence: CASSETGANSPLHF.

The chain carries TRBV4-2 and TRBJ1-1, with D perhaps matching TRBD1 (5 bases). The CDR3 is 14 residues long. The germline CDR1 and CDR2 sequences are LGHNA and YNFKEQ. V was trimmed by 2 bases and J by 0 bases, leaving 7 bases between them. This CDR3 reads CASSQQTVNTEAFF. DNA of the CDR3: TGTGCCAGCAGCCAACAGACAGTGAACACTGAAGCTTTCTTT.

The chain carries TRBV6-4 and TRBJ2-1; 7 bases fit TRBD2. The germline CDR1 and CDR2 sequences are MRHNA and SNTAGT. CDR3 size: 13 residues. The V segment lost 5 bases and the J segment 4 bases; nucleotides outside the gene matches: 2. The CDR3 region is CASSSGEYNEQFF. The CDR3 nucleotides are TGTGCCAGCAGTAGCGGGGAGTACAATGAGCAGTTCTTC.

The V call is TRBV5-4, the J call TRBJ2-6; D is uncertain. The CDR3 consists of 14 residues. V lost 4 bases to trimming and J lost 2 bases, with 7 bases between them. CDR1 and CDR2 from the germline V gene are SGHNT and YYREEE (reference sequence). DNA for the CDR3: TGTGCCAGCAGCCTCCCCGCTGGGGCCAACGTCCTGACTTTC. Translation gives CASSLPAGANVLTF.

The rearrangement joins TRBV18 to TRBJ1-2; no definite D call. Trimming took 0 bases from V and 4 from J, leaving 12 bases between them. The germline gives CDR1 KGHSH, CDR2 LQKENI. The CDR3 consists of 15 residues. The CDR3 spells CASSPPVGRSYGYTF. CDR3 sequence (DNA): TGTGCCAGCTCACCACCGGTGGGCAGGAGCTATGGCTACACCTTC.

The genes are TRBV3-1 (or the pseudogene TRBV3-2) and TRBJ2-3; perhaps TRBD2 as D (6 bases). V dropped 1 base and J dropped 9 bases, with 11 bases sitting between them. The CDR3 covers 13 residues. Germline loops: CDR1 LGHDT, CDR2 YNNKEL (reference sequence). CDR3 nucleotide sequence: TGTGCCAGCAGCCAAGGGCTCCGGGGGACGCAGTATTTT. The encoded protein is CASSQGLRGTQYF.

The CDR3 coding sequence is TGTGCCAGCAGCGTTGAAGAGGAAAACATTCAGTACTTC. Encoded protein: CASSVEEENIQYF. The V and J genes are TRBV9 and TRBJ2-4; no clear D. The CDR3 has 13 amino acids. In germline, CDR1 is SGDLS, CDR2 YYNGEE. With 2 bases removed from V and 5 bases from J, the gap between germline ends came to 8 bases.

The rearrangement links TRBV6-1 to TRBJ2-7; D possibly corresponds to TRBD1 (5 bases). Trimming removed 3 bases from V and 1 base from J, with 10 bases in between. Looked up from germline, CDR1 is MNHNS and CDR2 is SASEGT. The length of the CDR3 is 14 residues. CDR3 nucleotides: TGTGCCAGCAGTGATCGGACAACTTCCTACGAGCAGTACTTC. It translates to CASSDRTTSYEQYF.

J is TRBJ2-1 and V is TRBV4-2; 7 bases map to TRBD2. Trimming cost V 1 base and J 8 bases; bases outside gene matches: 2. CDR1 LGHNA and CDR2 YNFKEQ come from the germline V gene. CDR3 size: 13 residues. The CDR3 DNA reads as TGTGCCAGCAGCCAAGCCCGGGGGGATGAGCAGTTCTTC. Amino acids: CASSQARGDEQFF.

The genes are TRBV28 and TRBJ2-3; D call uncertain. Trimming left V 1 base short and J 1 base short, with 9 bases between. The CDR3 has 15 amino acids. CDR1 and CDR2 (germline): MDHEN, SYDVKM. The CDR3: CASSLSADGTDTQYF. CDR3 DNA sequence: TGTGCCAGCAGTTTATCGGCCGATGGCACAGATACGCAGTATTTT. The variable domain in full, with the rest retrieved from reference TRBV28 and TRBJ2-3, is DVKVTQSSRYLVKRTGEKVFLECVQDMDHENMFWYRQDPGLGLRLIYFSYDVKMKEKGDIPEGYSVSREKKERFSLILESASTNQTSMYLCASSLSADGTDTQYFGPGTRLTVL.

Concerning this clone: It is likely a read error, because the conserved phenylalanine at the end of the CDR3 is missing. The limits of the CDR3 on the DNA are not certain, so only TCRdb's listed CDR3 is given. The rearrangement uses TRBV28 and TRBJ1-2. The CDR3 comprises 13 residues, both ends counted. Germline values: CDR1 MDHEN, CDR2 SYDVKM. The CDR3 sequence is CASSPRILDGTGL.

The chain combines TRBV27 with TRBJ1-2; D not certain. V lost 4 bases and J lost 4, with 13 bases in between. This CDR3 region has 14 residues. Germline V gene data show CDR1 as MNHEY and CDR2 as SMNVEV (reference sequence). CDR3 in DNA: TGTGCCAGCAGTTCCAGTTTGAGAACCTATGGCTACACCTTC. It encodes CASSSSLRTYGYTF.